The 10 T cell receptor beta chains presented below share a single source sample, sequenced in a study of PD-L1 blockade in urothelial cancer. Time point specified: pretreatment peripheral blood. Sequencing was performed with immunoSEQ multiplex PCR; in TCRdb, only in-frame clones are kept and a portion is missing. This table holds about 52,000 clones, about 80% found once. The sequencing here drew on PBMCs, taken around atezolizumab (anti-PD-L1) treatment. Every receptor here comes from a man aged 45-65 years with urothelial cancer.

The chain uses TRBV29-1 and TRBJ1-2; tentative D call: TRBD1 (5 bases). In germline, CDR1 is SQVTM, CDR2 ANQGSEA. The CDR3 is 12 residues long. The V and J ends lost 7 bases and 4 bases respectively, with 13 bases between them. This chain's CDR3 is CSGGDQGYGYTF. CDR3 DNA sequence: TGCAGCGGCGGGGATCAGGGCTATGGCTACACCTTC.

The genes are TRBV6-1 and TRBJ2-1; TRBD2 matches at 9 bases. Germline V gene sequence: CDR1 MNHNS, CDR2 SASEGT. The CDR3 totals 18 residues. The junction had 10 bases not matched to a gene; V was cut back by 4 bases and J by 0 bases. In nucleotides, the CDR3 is TGTGCCAGCAGTGGGGGTTGGTTAGCGGGAGTCTCCTACAATGAGCAGTTCTTC. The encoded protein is CASSGGWLAGVSYNEQFF.

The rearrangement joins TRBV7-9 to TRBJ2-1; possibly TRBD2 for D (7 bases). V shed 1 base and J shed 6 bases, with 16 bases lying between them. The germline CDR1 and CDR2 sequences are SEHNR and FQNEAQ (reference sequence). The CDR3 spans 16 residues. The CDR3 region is CASSLGRGARGNEQFF. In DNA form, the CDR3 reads TGTGCCAGCAGCTTAGGTCGGGGGGCTAGGGGCAATGAGCAGTTCTTC.

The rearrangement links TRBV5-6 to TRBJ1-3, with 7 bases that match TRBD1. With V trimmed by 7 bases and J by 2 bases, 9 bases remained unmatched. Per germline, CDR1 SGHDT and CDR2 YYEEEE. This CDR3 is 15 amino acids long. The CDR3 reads CASGKGTATGNTIYF. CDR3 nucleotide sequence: TGTGCCAGCGGCAAAGGGACAGCCACTGGAAACACCATATATTTT.

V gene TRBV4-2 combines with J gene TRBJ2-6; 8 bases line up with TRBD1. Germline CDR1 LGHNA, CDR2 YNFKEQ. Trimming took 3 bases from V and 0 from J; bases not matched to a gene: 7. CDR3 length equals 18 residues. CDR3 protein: CASSQDRDRNSGANVLTF. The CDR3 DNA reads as TGTGCCAGCAGCCAGGACCGGGACAGGAACTCTGGGGCCAACGTCCTGACTTTC.

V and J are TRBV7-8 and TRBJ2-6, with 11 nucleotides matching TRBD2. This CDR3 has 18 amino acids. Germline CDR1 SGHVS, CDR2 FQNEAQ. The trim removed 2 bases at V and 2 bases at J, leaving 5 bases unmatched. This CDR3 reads CASSLNLAGGTGANVLTF. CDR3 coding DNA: TGTGCCAGCAGCTTAAACCTAGCGGGAGGAACTGGGGCCAACGTCCTGACTTTC.

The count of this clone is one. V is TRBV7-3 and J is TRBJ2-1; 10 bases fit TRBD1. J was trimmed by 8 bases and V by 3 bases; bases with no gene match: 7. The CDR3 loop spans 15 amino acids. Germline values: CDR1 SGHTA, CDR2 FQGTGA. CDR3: CASSFTGTGAYEQFF. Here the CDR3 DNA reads TGTGCCAGCAGCTTTACCGGGACAGGGGCTTATGAGCAGTTCTTC.

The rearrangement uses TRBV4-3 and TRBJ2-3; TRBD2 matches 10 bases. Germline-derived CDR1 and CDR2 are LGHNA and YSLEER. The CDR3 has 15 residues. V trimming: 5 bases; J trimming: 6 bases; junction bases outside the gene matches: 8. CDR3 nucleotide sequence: TGCGCCAGCAGCGAAGGGGATAGCGGGAGGGATACGCAGTATTTT. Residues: CASSEGDSGRDTQYF.

The CDR3 DNA reads TGTGCCAGTAGTATCAAGGCAGGATCCCTAGAGCAGTACTTC. It codes for CASSIKAGSLEQYF. The chain links TRBV19 to TRBJ2-7; D ambiguous. V dropped 3 bases and J dropped 7 bases, with 16 bases sitting between them. Germline V lookup: CDR1 LNHDA, CDR2 SQIVND (reference sequence). There are 14 residues in the CDR3.

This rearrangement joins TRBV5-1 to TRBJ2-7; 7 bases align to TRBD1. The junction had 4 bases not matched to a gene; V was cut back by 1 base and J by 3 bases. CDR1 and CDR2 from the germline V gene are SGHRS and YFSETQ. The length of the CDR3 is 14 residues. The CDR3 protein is CASSLSGQDYEQYF. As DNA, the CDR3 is TGCGCCAGCAGCTTGTCAGGACAGGACTACGAGCAGTACTTC.